This TCR beta chain emerged from a study of naive CD8 T cells in extremely preterm neonates. V lost 1 base, J lost 2 bases, and 12 bases lay in between. CDR3 length equals 15 residues. The germline gives CDR1 MNHNS, CDR2 SASEGT. The protocol was immunoSEQ multiplex PCR, while the TCRdb copy is restricted to in-frame clones and leaves out a portion. The profile covers around 6,000 clones, with 95% to 98% appearing a single time and less than 0.9% taken by the ten largest. Sequenced sample: naive CD8+ T cells from blood. The chain employs TRBV6-1 and TRBJ2-7, with D unresolved. This clonotype was obtained from a human donor in good health. Written as DNA, the CDR3 is TGTGCCAGCAGTGAAGGAGGAGAATGGACCTACGAGCAGTACTTC. Amino acids: CASSEGGEWTYEQYF.